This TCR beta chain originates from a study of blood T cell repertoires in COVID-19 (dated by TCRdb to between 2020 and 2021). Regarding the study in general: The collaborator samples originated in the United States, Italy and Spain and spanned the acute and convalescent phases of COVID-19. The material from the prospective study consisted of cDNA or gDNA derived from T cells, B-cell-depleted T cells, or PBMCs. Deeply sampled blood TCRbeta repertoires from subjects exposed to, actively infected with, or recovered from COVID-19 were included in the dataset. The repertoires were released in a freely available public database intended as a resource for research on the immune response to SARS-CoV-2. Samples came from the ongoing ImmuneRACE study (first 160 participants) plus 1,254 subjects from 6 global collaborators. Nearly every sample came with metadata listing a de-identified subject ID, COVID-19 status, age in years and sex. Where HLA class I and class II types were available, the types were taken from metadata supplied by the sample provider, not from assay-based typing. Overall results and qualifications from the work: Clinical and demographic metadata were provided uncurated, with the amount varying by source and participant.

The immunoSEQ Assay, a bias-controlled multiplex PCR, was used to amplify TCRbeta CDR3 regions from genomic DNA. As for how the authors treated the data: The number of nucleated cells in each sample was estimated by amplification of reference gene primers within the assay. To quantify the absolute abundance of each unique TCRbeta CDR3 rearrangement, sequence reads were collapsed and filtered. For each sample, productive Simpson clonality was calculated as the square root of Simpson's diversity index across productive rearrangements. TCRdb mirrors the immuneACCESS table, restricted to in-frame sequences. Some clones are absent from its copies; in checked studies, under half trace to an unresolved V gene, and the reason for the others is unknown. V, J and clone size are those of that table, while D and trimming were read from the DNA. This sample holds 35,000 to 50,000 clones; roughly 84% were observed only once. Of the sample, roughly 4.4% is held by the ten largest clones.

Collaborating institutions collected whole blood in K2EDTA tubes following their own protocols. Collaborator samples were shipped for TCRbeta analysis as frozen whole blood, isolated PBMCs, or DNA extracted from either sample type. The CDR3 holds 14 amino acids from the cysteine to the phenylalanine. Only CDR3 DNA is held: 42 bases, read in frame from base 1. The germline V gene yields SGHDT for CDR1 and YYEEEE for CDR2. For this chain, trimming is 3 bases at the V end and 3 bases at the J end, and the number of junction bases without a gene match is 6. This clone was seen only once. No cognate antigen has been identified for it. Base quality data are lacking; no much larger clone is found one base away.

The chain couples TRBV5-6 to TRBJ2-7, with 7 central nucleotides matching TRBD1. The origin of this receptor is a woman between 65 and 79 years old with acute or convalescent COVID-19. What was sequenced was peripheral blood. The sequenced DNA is TGTGCCAGCAGCTCGCCCAGGGGGTTCTACGAGCAGTACTTC. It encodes CASSSPRGFYEQYF.